Shown below are 14 T cell receptor beta chains from a single sample sequenced in a study of shared clonotypes between healthy human individuals. The assay was immunoSEQ multiplex PCR, and TCRdb's table has in-frame clones only and misses some. The repertoire holds roughly 640,000 clones, with almost 97% as singletons. The sequencing sample was made of naive CD4+ T cells sorted from blood. Subset in this sample: CD45RA+ positively selected. The receptor set was obtained from a woman between 25 and 40 years old in good health.

The chain employs TRBV7-8 and TRBJ2-1; TRBD1 might be the D (6 bases). The CDR3 sequence is 14 residues long. Germline CDR1 is SGHVS and CDR2 is FQNEAQ. Trimming took off 4 bases at V and 4 bases at J, with 11 bases between the two ends. The CDR3 is CASSWTETYNEQFF. The CDR3 nucleotides are TGTGCCAGCAGCTGGACAGAAACGTACAATGAGCAGTTCTTC.

The rearrangement links TRBV6-5 to TRBJ2-5, with unresolved D. Trimming stripped 2 bases from V and 1 base from J, with 8 bases between. The CDR3 consists of 14 residues. CDR1 MNHEY and CDR2 SVGAGI come from the germline V gene. In nucleotides, the CDR3 is TGTGCCAGCAGTTACGGGCGGTCCCAAGAGACCCAGTACTTC. Translation gives CASSYGRSQETQYF.

The chain is built from TRBV2 and TRBJ2-1, with TRBD2 as a possible D gene (6 bases). V was shortened by 4 bases and J by 7 bases, with 14 bases between the two germline ends. The CDR3 sequence is 14 residues long. CDR1 and CDR2 from the germline V gene are SNHLY and FYNNEI. The DNA for the CDR3 is TGTGCCAGCAGTGTTCTAATGAGCGGGAATGAGCAGTTCTTC. It encodes CASSVLMSGNEQFF.

The chain links TRBV5-1 to TRBJ1-3, with TRBD1 matching over 11 bases. Germline-derived CDR1 and CDR2 are SGHRS and YFSETQ. The CDR3 length is 16 residues. J lost 6 bases, V lost 4 bases, and 9 bases had no gene match. The CDR3 region has the DNA TGCGCCAGCAGCCCCTGGCCGGGACAGGGGGAAAACACCATATATTTT. This gives the protein CASSPWPGQGENTIYF.

The chain employs TRBV28 and TRBJ2-1; TRBD1 or TRBD2 may be the D gene (5 bases each). V lost 8 bases, J lost 2 bases, and 19 bases lay in between. The CDR3 has 16 residues. The V gene's germline CDR1 is MDHEN and CDR2 SYDVKM. The CDR3 sequence is CASSTRGAGTYNEQFF. The DNA for the CDR3 is TGTGCCAGCTCAACGAGAGGGGCAGGCACCTACAATGAGCAGTTCTTC.

Details on this clone: This same CDR3 is encoded by further DNA sequences in the sample. This chain uses TRBV18 with TRBJ2-7, with 11 bases matching TRBD1. V shed 3 bases and J 2 bases; nucleotides not matched to a gene: 3. The V gene's germline CDR1 is KGHSH and CDR2 LQKENI. The CDR3 consists of 15 residues. The CDR3 region has the DNA TGTGCCAGCTCACCGGGACAGGGGGGGACCTACGAGCAGTACTTC. Translation gives CASSPGQGGTYEQYF.

The rearrangement uses TRBV28 and TRBJ1-5; D not resolved. CDR3 length: 16 amino acids. Germline assignment: CDR1 MDHEN and CDR2 SYDVKM. V gave up 9 bases and J gave up 2 bases, with 20 bases separating them. CDR3 nucleotides: TGTGCCAGTTGGTGGGGATCGGGAATTGGCAATCAGCCCCAGCATTTT. This translates into CASWWGSGIGNQPQHF.

The chain employs TRBV25-1 and TRBJ2-7; D gene uncertain. The CDR3 length is 13 residues. V was pared by 7 bases and J by 4 bases, with 14 bases between. Per germline, CDR1 MGHDK and CDR2 SYGVNS. The CDR3 loop reads CASTPGSGYEQYF. CDR3 bases: TGTGCCAGCACTCCAGGTAGTGGATACGAGCAGTACTTC.

V is TRBV6-5 and J is TRBJ2-3; D might be TRBD2 (6 bases). CDR1 MNHEY and CDR2 SVGAGI come from the germline V gene. The CDR3 loop spans 14 amino acids. V lost 2 bases and J 2 bases, leaving 8 bases between the germline ends. Written as DNA, the CDR3 is TGTGCCAGCAGTTACGGACTACTCACAGATACGCAGTATTTT. It yields the protein CASSYGLLTDTQYF.

The rearrangement uses TRBV28 and TRBJ1-5; no clear D gene. This CDR3 has 14 amino acids. The germline V gene has CDR1 MDHEN and CDR2 SYDVKM. V lost 6 bases and J lost 0, with 9 bases in between. CDR3 sequence: CASSRRISNQPQHF. As DNA, the CDR3 is TGTGCCAGCAGCCGGCGGATTAGCAATCAGCCCCAGCATTTT.

The chain links TRBV18 to TRBJ2-5; perhaps TRBD1 as D (6 bases). Per germline, CDR1 KGHSH and CDR2 LQKENI. The CDR3 length is 15 residues. Trimming shortened V by 6 bases and J by 5 bases, and 19 bases separated the two germline ends. CDR3: CASSPLGQTGETQYF. CDR3 bases: TGTGCCAGCTCGCCCTTGGGACAAACTGGGGAGACCCAGTACTTC.

This chain uses TRBV28 with TRBJ1-6; the match to TRBD1 covers 9 bases. The trim removed 2 bases at V and 10 bases at J, leaving 6 bases unmatched. CDR1 and CDR2 (germline): MDHEN, SYDVKM. The length of the CDR3 is 15 residues. CDR3 coding DNA: TGTGCCAGCAGTTTACAGACAGGGGGATCCTCACCCCTCCACTTT. Encoded protein: CASSLQTGGSSPLHF.

V usage is TRBV5-6 and J usage is TRBJ2-3, with TRBD2 matching over 13 bases. This CDR3 is 15 amino acids long. The germline CDR1 and CDR2 sequences are SGHDT and YYEEEE. Germline trimming cut 3 bases from V and 5 bases from J; bases unmatched to any gene: 3. The CDR3 DNA sequence: TGTGCCAGCAGCTCGGGACTAGCGGGAAGAGATACGCAGTATTTT. Its protein product is CASSSGLAGRDTQYF.

This chain connects TRBV15 to TRBJ2-7, with 14 bases lining up with TRBD2. After removal of 1 base from V and 2 bases from J, the junction contained 4 bases not matched to a gene. This CDR3 comprises 17 residues. Germline values: CDR1 LNHNV, CDR2 YYDKDF (reference sequence). This CDR3 reads CATSRAPGLAGAYEQYF. CDR3 in DNA: TGTGCCACCAGCAGAGCCCCGGGACTAGCGGGAGCCTACGAGCAGTACTTC.